The present entry profiles one T cell receptor (beta chain) with its context. Its antigen is unidentified. The source of the sample is a study of cytomegalovirus exposure and HLA in healthy donors. PCR primers comprised 60 Vbeta and 13 Jbeta primers. Sequenced by immunoSEQ multiplex PCR; TCRdb stores in-frame clones only, minus some. The sample totals more than 90,000 clones; its top ten clones hold approximately 6.8%. Germline V gene lookup returns CDR1 SGDLS and CDR2 YYNGEE. The CDR3 sequence is 12 residues long. Trimming took 0 bases from V and 13 from J, leaving 13 bases between them. General study points: In a later analysis, productive TCRs from donors in an Asian-associated ancestry cluster reportedly carried fewer N-insertions than the cohort mean. Both high specificity and high sensitivity reportedly marked the classifier's diagnosis of cytomegalovirus status. Follow-up analysis seemed to connect common viral pathogens with several of the most significant clusters identified. Productive status was seen about 87% or about 30% of the time for most TCR beta V segments in an earlier analysis.

Source material: PBMCs. The source of this sequence is a man aged 40-49 years in good health and CMV-seropositive. This chain uses TRBV9 with TRBJ1-2; D possibly corresponds to TRBD1 (5 bases). The CDR3 loop reads CASSVAGRALTF. The DNA for the CDR3 is TGTGCCAGCAGCGTAGCGGGCAGGGCACTCACCTTC.